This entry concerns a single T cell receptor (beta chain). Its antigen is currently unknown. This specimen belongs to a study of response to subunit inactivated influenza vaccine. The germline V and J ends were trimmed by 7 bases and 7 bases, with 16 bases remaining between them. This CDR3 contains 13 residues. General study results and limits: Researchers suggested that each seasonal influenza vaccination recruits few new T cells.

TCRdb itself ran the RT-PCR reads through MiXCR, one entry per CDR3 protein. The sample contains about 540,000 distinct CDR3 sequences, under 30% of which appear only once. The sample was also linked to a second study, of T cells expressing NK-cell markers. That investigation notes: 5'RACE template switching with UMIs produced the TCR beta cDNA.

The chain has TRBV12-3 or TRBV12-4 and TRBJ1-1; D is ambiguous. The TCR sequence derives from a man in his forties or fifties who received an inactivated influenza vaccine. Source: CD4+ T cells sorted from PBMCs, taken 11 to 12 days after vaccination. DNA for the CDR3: TGTGCCAGCAACCGAGGGCATGGCATTGAAGCTTTCTTT. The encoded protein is CASNRGHGIEAFF.